These 15 T cell receptor beta chains share one sample of origin, sequenced in a study of neurological immune-mediated disorders. TCRdb re-derived calls from the 5' RACE reads in MiXCR, one entry per CDR3 protein. The profile shows 25,000 to 30,000 distinct CDR3 sequences, 3.3% of them singletons. What was sequenced was PBMCs. The receptors were gathered from a young woman with multiple sclerosis.

This clonotype counts as medium-sized (0.01 to 0.1%). CDR3 DNA sequence: TGTGCCAGCTCTGATTTCTCTGGGGCCAACGTCCTGACTTTC. As protein: CASSDFSGANVLTF. The chain has TRBV18 and TRBJ2-6; the D is unclear. In germline, CDR1 is KGHSH, CDR2 LQKENI. V dropped 6 bases and J dropped 0 bases, with 6 bases sitting between them. This CDR3 contains 14 residues.

This clonotype was seen repeatedly, ten times or more. The V gene is TRBV5-1, the J gene TRBJ2-5; the match to TRBD1 covers 11 bases. Germline CDR1 SGHRS, CDR2 YFSETQ. The V gene end was trimmed by 0 bases and the J gene end by 5 bases; junction bases not matched to a gene: 3. This CDR3 is built from 15 residues. CDR3 nucleotides: TGCGCCAGCAGCTTGGGAGGACAGGGGGCTGAGACCCAGTACTTC. This codes for CASSLGGQGAETQYF.

This clonotype is categorized as medium-sized. This chain uses TRBV20-1 with TRBJ2-5, with 9 bases matching TRBD2. Germline V gene sequence: CDR1 DFQATT, CDR2 SNEGSKA (reference sequence). V shed 6 bases and J 4 bases; nucleotides not matched to a gene: 6. The CDR3 has 13 residues. CDR3 DNA sequence: TGCAGTGCGCCAGCGGGGGGCGGAGAGACCCAGTACTTC. It is translated as CSAPAGGGETQYF.

This clonotype was seen repeatedly, ten times or more. The V call is TRBV20-1, the J call TRBJ1-2; 9 bases align to TRBD1. CDR1 is DFQATT, CDR2 SNEGSKA, per germline (reference sequence). The V and J ends lost 0 bases and 6 bases, in that order; junction bases with no gene match: 2. The CDR3 totals 13 residues. The CDR3 sequence: CSARDNRGHGYTF. The CDR3 region has the DNA TGCAGTGCTAGAGATAACAGGGGGCATGGCTACACCTTC.

This clonotype occurred many times. The chain has TRBV5-1 and TRBJ2-7; 7 nucleotides line up with TRBD2. Germline CDR1 SGHRS, CDR2 YFSETQ. CDR3 length: 13 residues. J was trimmed by 6 bases and V by 3 bases; bases with no gene match: 6. CDR3 sequence (DNA): TGCGCCAGCAGCTGGGGCGGGGGACCCGAGCAGTACTTC. Translating it yields CASSWGGGPEQYF.

This clonotype has at least ten counts. The genes are TRBV29-1 and TRBJ2-5; 10 positions match TRBD2. The trim removed 7 bases at V and 2 bases at J, leaving 10 bases unmatched. The V gene's germline CDR1 is SQVTM and CDR2 ANQGSEA. The CDR3 spans 15 residues. CDR3 residues: CSGTSGFAFQETQYF. DNA of the CDR3: TGCAGCGGGACTAGCGGATTTGCTTTTCAAGAGACCCAGTACTTC.

This clonotype has at least ten counts. The genes are TRBV7-2 and TRBJ1-4, with TRBD1 matching over 7 bases. CDR3 size: 14 residues. V dropped 5 bases and J dropped 6; count of bases not matched to a gene: 6. Germline loops: CDR1 SGHTA, CDR2 FQGNSA. In DNA, the CDR3 is TGTGCCAGCAGCCCCTTCAGGGGGGATGAAAAACTGTTTTTT. Protein sequence: CASSPFRGDEKLFF. Supplemented by reference TRBV7-2 and TRBJ1-4, the full variable domain reads GAGVSQSPSNKVTEKGKDVELRCDPISGHTALYWYRQSLGQGLEFLIYFQGNSAPDKSGLPSDRFSAERTGGSVSTLTIQRTQQEDSAVYLCASSPFRGDEKLFFGSGTQLSVL.

By share, this clonotype ranks as medium-sized (0.01 to 0.1%). In nucleotides, the CDR3 is TGTGCCAGCAGTTTATCGGCCAGTTTTGGCTACACCTTC. Translating it yields CASSLSASFGYTF. The gene calls are TRBV27 and TRBJ1-2; D gene uncertain. V lost 0 bases, J lost 7 bases, and 9 bases lay in between. The germline gives CDR1 MNHEY, CDR2 SMNVEV (reference sequence). There are 13 residues in the CDR3.

This clonotype occurred many times. The chain carries TRBV6-2 or TRBV6-3 and TRBJ2-1; the D gene is possibly TRBD2 (6 bases). V lost 7 bases, J lost 1 base, and 17 bases lay in between. This CDR3 spans 16 amino acids. CDR1 and CDR2 (germline): MNHEY, SVGEGT. CDR3 sequence reads: CASTKGLFGSYNEQFF. The CDR3 nucleotides are TGTGCCAGCACCAAGGGACTTTTCGGGTCCTACAATGAGCAGTTCTTC.

This clonotype has a count of ten or more. The chain couples TRBV15 to TRBJ2-5, with D unclear. CDR3 length: 16 amino acids. The germline CDR1 and CDR2 sequences are LNHNV and YYDKDF (reference sequence). Trimming shortened V by 4 bases and J by 1 base, and 16 bases separated the two germline ends. The DNA for the CDR3 is TGTGCCACCAGCACTGGGCGGACGAACCTCCAAGAGACCCAGTACTTC. It codes for CATSTGRTNLQETQYF.

This clonotype has at least ten counts. The J gene is TRBJ2-1, the V gene TRBV6-6, with TRBD2 matching 11 bases. CDR3 size: 14 residues. V was clipped by 8 bases and J by 2 bases; unmatched bases: 2. Germline V lookup: CDR1 MNHNY, CDR2 SVGAGI (reference sequence). The CDR3 here is CASRLAGTYNEQFF. CDR3 sequence (DNA): TGTGCCAGCCGACTAGCGGGGACCTACAATGAGCAGTTCTTC.

Within the sample, this clonotype is medium-sized. This chain joins TRBV4-3 and TRBJ2-3, with 12 bases identical to TRBD2. The CDR3 runs to 18 residues. Trimming removed 0 bases from V and 1 base from J; junction bases left unmatched: 5. CDR1 and CDR2 (germline): LGHNA, YSLEER. The DNA of the CDR3 is TGCGCCAGCAGCCAAGACGCTTGGACTAGCGGGGGCACAGATACGCAGTATTTT. Translation: CASSQDAWTSGGTDTQYF.

This clonotype was counted many times. The J gene is TRBJ2-1, the V gene TRBV6-5, with D uncertain. Germline V gives CDR1 MNHEY, CDR2 SVGAGI. Trimming left V 7 bases short and J 7 bases short, with 11 bases between. The CDR3 has 12 amino acids. The CDR3 here is CASIGRRNEQFF. For the CDR3, the DNA is TGTGCCAGCATCGGCAGAAGGAATGAGCAGTTCTTC.

The table lists this clonotype with a few counts. The CDR3: CASSFQETQYF. DNA for the CDR3: TGCGCCAGCAGCTTCCAAGAGACCCAGTACTTC. This chain uses TRBV5-1 with TRBJ2-5; D unclear. CDR3 size: 11 residues. CDR1 is SGHRS and CDR2 is YFSETQ in the germline V gene. Trimming took 2 bases from V and 1 from J, leaving 0 bases between them.

The sample holds many counts of this clonotype. This chain connects TRBV5-1 to TRBJ2-3, with a tentative D call TRBD1 (6 bases). V was pared by 0 bases and J by 5 bases, with 7 bases between. CDR3 size: 13 residues. Germline loops: CDR1 SGHRS, CDR2 YFSETQ. The chain's CDR3 is CASSLDRVDTQYF. For the CDR3, the DNA is TGCGCCAGCAGCTTGGACAGGGTAGATACGCAGTATTTT.